These 32 T cell receptor beta chains share one sample of origin, sequenced in a study of T-cell reconstitution after alpha-beta-depleted transplantation in children. A TCRbeta library incorporating unique molecular identifiers was prepared. TCRdb re-called the PCR reads with MiXCR, one entry per CDR3 protein. This sample has approximately 500,000 distinct CDR3 sequences; roughly a tenth occur once, and the top ten carry roughly 2%. The source was PBMCs, collected before TCRalphabeta/CD19-depleted stem cell transplant. The receptors here all came from a child aged 2-15 years with inherited bone marrow failure, due to receive a stem cell transplant.

This clonotype has at least ten counts. V usage is TRBV5-6 and J usage is TRBJ2-7; D may be TRBD2 (6 bases). Deletions cut 4 bases from V and 3 bases from J, with 20 bases between. CDR3 length equals 16 residues. The V gene's germline CDR1 is SGHDT and CDR2 YYEEEE. The CDR3 loop reads CASSHVSGGAGYEQYF. The DNA of the CDR3 is TGTGCCAGCAGCCACGTTTCCGGAGGGGCCGGCTACGAGCAGTACTTC.

This clonotype was recorded many times. The chain recombines TRBV5-5 with TRBJ1-2, with 7 bases lining up with TRBD1. Germline CDR1 is SGHKS and CDR2 is YYEKEE (reference sequence). V trimming: 0 bases; J trimming: 6 bases; junction bases outside the gene matches: 8. This CDR3 has 15 residues. DNA of the CDR3: TGTGCCAGCAGCTTGGTTGTGACAGGGCCAGATGGCTACACCTTC. Its protein is CASSLVVTGPDGYTF.

To note about this clonotype: A much bigger clone sits one base away, suggesting this may be a read error. The V and J genes are TRBV11-2 and TRBJ2-7; 11 bases fit TRBD2. There are 18 residues in the CDR3. V shed 1 base and J 2 bases; nucleotides not matched to a gene: 10. CDR1 is SGHAT and CDR2 is FQNNGV in the germline V gene. The chain's CDR3 is CASSLGTSGRYLPYEQYF. CDR3 DNA: TGTGCCAGCAGCTTAGGTACTAGCGGGAGATATCTTCCCTACGAGCAGTACTTC.

The V and J genes are TRBV19 and TRBJ2-2, with 7 bases aligning to TRBD1. Germline CDR1 reads LNHDA; CDR2 reads SQIVND (reference sequence). V trimming: 3 bases; J trimming: 3 bases; junction bases outside the gene matches: 7. The CDR3 runs to 16 residues. CDR3 sequence (DNA): TGTGCCAGTAGTATGGGCGTCAGGGGGTACACCGGGGAGCTGTTTTTT. Encoded protein: CASSMGVRGYTGELFF.

This clonotype came up many times. The V call is TRBV28, the J call TRBJ2-6; D call uncertain. The CDR3 has 15 residues. The V and J ends lost 4 bases and 0 bases respectively, with 7 bases between them. Germline V CDR1 and CDR2: MDHEN, SYDVKM. The CDR3, as DNA: TGTGCCAGCAGTTCCGCTTCCTCTGGGGCCAACGTCCTGACTTTC. The encoded protein is CASSSASSGANVLTF.

Many counts were recorded for this clonotype. CDR3 in DNA: TGCAGTGTCATGCTGAACACTGAAGCTTTCTTT. This translates into CSVMLNTEAFF. The J gene is TRBJ1-1, the V gene TRBV20-1, with D unresolved. Germline CDR1 DFQATT, CDR2 SNEGSKA (reference sequence). V dropped 7 bases and J dropped 0 bases, with 6 bases sitting between them. The CDR3 totals 11 residues.

The gene calls are TRBV12-3 or TRBV12-4 and TRBJ2-2; 12 nucleotides match TRBD1. The CDR3 runs to 19 residues. Unmatched junction bases numbered 17, after V lost 11 bases and J lost 1 base. The CDR3 here is CAFSFRDRGLRVNTGELFF. DNA for the CDR3: TGTGCCTTCAGTTTTCGGGACAGGGGGCTAAGGGTGAACACCGGGGAGCTGTTTTTT.

V usage is TRBV28 and J usage is TRBJ2-6, with unresolved D. This CDR3 spans 14 amino acids. Germline V gives CDR1 MDHEN, CDR2 SYDVKM. With 7 bases removed from V and 2 bases from J, the gap between germline ends came to 9 bases. CDR3 nucleotides: TGTGCCAGCACTCCTGATCCTGGGGCCAACGTCCTGACTTTC. Residues: CASTPDPGANVLTF.

This clonotype was seen at least ten times. The chain joins TRBV7-2 to TRBJ2-1; 12 nucleotides agree with TRBD2. V dropped 6 bases and J dropped 7; count of bases not matched to a gene: 7. Germline loops: CDR1 SGHTA, CDR2 FQGNSA. CDR3 size: 15 residues. CDR3 region: CASRPPGTSGNEQFF. In nucleotides, the CDR3 is TGTGCCAGCAGACCCCCCGGGACTAGCGGGAATGAGCAGTTCTTC.

This clonotype has at least ten counts. V gene TRBV20-1 combines with J gene TRBJ2-5; 7 bases match TRBD1. The germline V gene encodes CDR1 DFQATT and CDR2 SNEGSKA (reference sequence). The CDR3 has 14 amino acids. The trim removed 4 bases at V and 1 base at J, leaving 6 bases unmatched. CDR3 in amino acids: CSATGQTIQETQYF. CDR3 DNA sequence: TGCAGTGCTACGGGACAGACAATCCAAGAGACCCAGTACTTC.

The chain combines TRBV12-3 or TRBV12-4 with TRBJ2-1; 8 nucleotides match TRBD2. The CDR3 runs to 18 residues. V was pared by 2 bases and J by 1 base, with 10 bases of the junction left unmatched. The CDR3 nucleotides read TGTGCCAGCAGTTTAACGGGAGGGCAATCACGTTCCTACAATGAGCAGTTCTTC. Translation gives CASSLTGGQSRSYNEQFF.

This clonotype occurred many times. The genes are TRBV9 and TRBJ2-7; no clear D gene. CDR1 and CDR2 (germline): SGDLS, YYNGEE. The CDR3 is 14 residues long. Between the trimmed V and J ends, which lost 1 base and 0 bases, there was a span of 8 bases. The CDR3 DNA is TGTGCCAGCAGCGTACATCCCAGCTCCTACGAGCAGTACTTC. It translates to CASSVHPSSYEQYF. Full variable domain (rest looked up from reference TRBV9 and TRBJ2-7): DSGVTQTPKHLITATGQRVTLRCSPRSGDLSVYWYQQSLDQGLQFLIQYYNGEERAKGNILERFSAQQFPDLHSELNLSSLELGDSALYFCASSVHPSSYEQYFGPGTRLTVT.

This clonotype came up many times. The chain is built from TRBV12-3 or TRBV12-4 and TRBJ2-7; 10 nucleotides line up with TRBD2. V was clipped by 5 bases and J by 1 base; unmatched bases: 5. The CDR3 spans 15 residues. This CDR3 reads CASSALAGESYEQYF. CDR3 in DNA: TGTGCCAGCAGTGCCCTAGCGGGAGAATCCTACGAGCAGTACTTC.

This clonotype has a count of ten or more. V and J are TRBV28 and TRBJ2-3; 8 positions agree with TRBD1. The V gene end was trimmed by 4 bases and the J gene end by 4 bases; junction bases not matched to a gene: 10. CDR3 length: 16 residues. Germline V lookup: CDR1 MDHEN, CDR2 SYDVKM. The CDR3 DNA is TGTGCCAGCAGTTCCGGACAGGGCAGTGATGCAGATACGCAGTATTTT. Its translation: CASSSGQGSDADTQYF.

This clonotype was counted at least ten times. This rearrangement joins TRBV2 to TRBJ1-6; D might be TRBD1 (5 bases). With 1 base removed from V and 5 bases from J, the gap between germline ends came to 9 bases. Per the germline V gene, CDR1 is SNHLY and CDR2 is FYNNEI. CDR3 size: 15 residues. Here the CDR3 reads CASSEGGANNSPLHF. As DNA, the CDR3 is TGTGCCAGCAGTGAAGGGGGCGCCAATAATTCACCCCTCCACTTT.

This clonotype was found many times. The J gene is TRBJ2-1, the V gene TRBV29-1; TRBD2 is a possible D gene (5 bases). Trimming removed 7 bases from V and 4 bases from J, with 11 bases in between. The CDR3 spans 12 residues. From germline, CDR1 is SQVTM and CDR2 ANQGSEA. This chain's CDR3 is CSDRRGYNEQFF. The CDR3 DNA reads as TGCAGCGACCGTCGGGGATACAATGAGCAGTTCTTC.

This clonotype was counted many times. The genes are TRBV12-3 or TRBV12-4 and TRBJ1-1, with D uncertain. The CDR3 runs 13 residues. V was trimmed by 10 bases and J by 0 bases, leaving 12 bases between them. CDR3 residues: CATKLGMNTEAFF. CDR3 nucleotides: TGTGCCACCAAACTGGGGATGAACACTGAAGCTTTCTTT.

This clonotype was observed a handful of times. The gene calls are TRBV10-3 and TRBJ2-7; possibly TRBD1 for D (5 bases). Germline V CDR1 and CDR2: ENHRY, SYGVKD. This CDR3 is built from 14 residues. V dropped 10 bases and J dropped 0 bases, with 16 bases sitting between them. The CDR3 spells CASSYDRDSYEQYF. The CDR3 DNA sequence: TGTGCCAGCTCATATGACAGAGACTCCTACGAGCAGTACTTC.

This clonotype was seen at least ten times. This chain links TRBV6-5 with TRBJ2-7; 8 nucleotides agree with TRBD2. Germline CDR1 MNHEY, CDR2 SVGAGI. V dropped 0 bases and J dropped 5; count of bases not matched to a gene: 3. This CDR3 comprises 14 residues. CDR3 coding DNA: TGTGCCAGCAGTTACTCCCGGGAGGGTAACGAGCAGTACTTC. Residues: CASSYSREGNEQYF.

This clonotype was seen at least ten times. The chain couples TRBV29-1 to TRBJ2-5; D not resolved. The CDR3 has 12 amino acids. V lost 7 bases and J lost 5, with 14 bases in between. Germline values: CDR1 SQVTM, CDR2 ANQGSEA. The CDR3 nucleotides are TGCAGCGGGGATGCTAGTCCTGAGACCCAGTACTTC. It is translated as CSGDASPETQYF.

This clonotype was seen only a few times. The chain employs TRBV7-6 and TRBJ2-7, with TRBD1 matching over 10 bases. CDR1 and CDR2 from the germline V gene are SGHVS and FNYEAQ. V gave up 8 bases and J gave up 2 bases; unmatched junction bases: 12. The length of the CDR3 is 16 residues. CDR3 sequence: CASSDLRDRGPYEQYF. The CDR3 nucleotides are TGTGCCAGCTCCGATCTCCGGGACAGGGGTCCCTACGAGCAGTACTTC.

This clonotype was picked up many times. The rearrangement links TRBV3-1 to TRBJ2-7; D remains unclear. CDR1 LGHDT and CDR2 YNNKEL come from the germline V gene (reference sequence). CDR3 length: 12 amino acids. V lost 1 base and J lost 2, with 3 bases in between. CDR3 region: CASSQVAYEQYF. The CDR3 bases are TGTGCCAGCAGCCAAGTAGCCTACGAGCAGTACTTC.

As concerns this clonotype: This sequence may be a read error, since a much larger clone differs from it by one base. The chain carries TRBV29-1 and TRBJ2-1, with D perhaps given as TRBD1 or TRBD2 (5 bases each). The CDR3 runs 20 residues. The germline CDR1 and CDR2 sequences are SQVTM and ANQGSEA. The CDR3 sequence: CSVEDILPGRLTSSYNQQFF. CDR3 DNA: TGCAGCGTTGAAGACATTCTCCCGGGGCGTCTTACGAGCTCCTACAATCAGCAGTTCTTC.

As to this clonotype: This may come from a read error, since a much larger clone is one base off. The chain couples TRBV7-9 to TRBJ2-2; D gene unclear. The CDR3 has 13 residues. Looked up from germline, CDR1 is SEHNR and CDR2 is FQNEAQ (reference sequence). This CDR3 reads CSSSLVHTGELFF. CDR3 DNA: TGTTCCAGCAGCTTAGTACATACCGGGGAGCTGTTTTTT.

This clonotype came up many times. The chain combines TRBV12-3 or TRBV12-4 with TRBJ2-3; D perhaps matches TRBD1 (6 bases). V was cut by 5 bases and J by 2 bases, with 8 bases left in between. The CDR3 runs 13 residues. CDR3 coding DNA: TGTGCCAGCAGTCCGGGACACACAGATACGCAGTATTTT. It is translated as CASSPGHTDTQYF.

The genes are TRBV11-2 and TRBJ2-5; D may be TRBD2 (5 bases). Germline V gene data show CDR1 as SGHAT and CDR2 as FQNNGV. This CDR3 is 13 amino acids long. Trimming removed 2 bases at V and 5 bases at J, with 9 bases between. The CDR3 here is CASSLPPGETQYF. The CDR3 DNA is TGTGCCAGCAGCTTACCTCCGGGGGAGACCCAGTACTTC.

In its sample, this clonotype was seen many times. The V call is TRBV5-1, the J call TRBJ2-7; the match to TRBD2 covers 13 bases. CDR1 is SGHRS and CDR2 is YFSETQ in the germline V gene. V dropped 4 bases and J dropped 5; count of bases not matched to a gene: 6. CDR3 length: 15 residues. The CDR3 nucleotides are TGCGCCAGCAGCCAGGGACTAGCGGGGCGAAACGAGCAGTACTTC. It yields the protein CASSQGLAGRNEQYF.

At least ten counts were recorded for this clonotype. The chain couples TRBV12-3 or TRBV12-4 to TRBJ1-2; D is unclear. V dropped 3 bases and J dropped 6 bases, with 11 bases sitting between them. The CDR3 loop spans 13 amino acids. The CDR3: CASSFLSVHGYTF. The CDR3 bases are TGTGCCAGCAGTTTTTTGTCAGTCCATGGCTACACCTTC.

The J gene is TRBJ2-7, the V gene TRBV20-1; 10 nucleotides line up with TRBD2. Germline assignment: CDR1 DFQATT and CDR2 SNEGSKA (reference sequence). CDR3 size: 16 residues. V trimming: 0 bases; J trimming: 2 bases; junction bases outside the gene matches: 7. CDR3 sequence: CSARDGRLAGTYEQYF. In DNA form, the CDR3 reads TGCAGTGCTAGAGATGGGAGACTAGCGGGCACCTACGAGCAGTACTTC.

In its sample, this clonotype was seen many times. The chain couples TRBV20-1 to TRBJ2-1; 9 nucleotides align to TRBD2. V dropped 5 bases and J dropped 2; count of bases not matched to a gene: 16. CDR3 size: 18 residues. Germline loops: CDR1 DFQATT, CDR2 SNEGSKA (reference sequence). CDR3 amino acids: CSASGGSWSGRTYNEQFF. In DNA, the CDR3 is TGCAGTGCTTCGGGGGGTTCGTGGAGCGGGAGGACCTACAATGAGCAGTTCTTC.

This clonotype was seen at least ten times. The V and J genes are TRBV5-1 and TRBJ2-1, with TRBD2 matching 10 bases. CDR3 length: 14 residues. Germline V gives CDR1 SGHRS, CDR2 YFSETQ. V gave up 6 bases and J gave up 6 bases; unmatched junction bases: 6. The CDR3 nucleotides read TGCGCCAGCACCGCTAGCGGGAGCCCCAATGAGCAGTTCTTC. It yields the protein CASTASGSPNEQFF.

The DNA of the CDR3 is TGTGCCAGCAGTTACTCACCAGGCACAGATACGCAGTATTTT. The encoded protein is CASSYSPGTDTQYF. The chain employs TRBV6-5 and TRBJ2-3; D call uncertain. Germline V gives CDR1 MNHEY, CDR2 SVGAGI. V lost 0 bases and J 1 base, leaving 5 bases between the germline ends. This CDR3 region has 14 residues.